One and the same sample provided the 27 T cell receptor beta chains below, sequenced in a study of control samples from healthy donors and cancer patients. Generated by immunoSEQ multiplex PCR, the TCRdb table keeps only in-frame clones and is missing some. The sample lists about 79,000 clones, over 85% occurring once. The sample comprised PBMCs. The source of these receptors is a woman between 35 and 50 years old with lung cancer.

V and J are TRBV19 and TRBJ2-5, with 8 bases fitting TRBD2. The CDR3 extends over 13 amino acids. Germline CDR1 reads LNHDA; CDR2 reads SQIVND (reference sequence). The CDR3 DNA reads TGTGCAGCCGGGGGGGAGTGGGAAGAGACCCAGTACTTC. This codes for CAAGGEWEETQYF.

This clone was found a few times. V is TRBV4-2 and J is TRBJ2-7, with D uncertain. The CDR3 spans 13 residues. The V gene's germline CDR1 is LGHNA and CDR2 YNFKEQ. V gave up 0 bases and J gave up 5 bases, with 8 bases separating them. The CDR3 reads CASSQDLWDEQYF. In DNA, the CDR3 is TGTGCCAGCAGCCAAGATCTGTGGGACGAGCAGTACTTC.

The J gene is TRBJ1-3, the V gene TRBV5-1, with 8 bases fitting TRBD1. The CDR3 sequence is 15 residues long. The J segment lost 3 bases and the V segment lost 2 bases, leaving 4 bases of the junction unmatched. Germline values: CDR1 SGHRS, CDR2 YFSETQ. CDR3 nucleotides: TGCGCCAGCAGCTTTGGACAGGGTGGTGGAAACACCATATATTTT. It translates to CASSFGQGGGNTIYF. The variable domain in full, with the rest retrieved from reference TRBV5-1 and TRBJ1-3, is KAGVTQTPRYLIKTRGQQVTLSCSPISGHRSVSWYQQTPGQGLQFLFEYFSETQRNKGNFPGRFSGRQFSNSRSEMNVSTLELGDSALYLCASSFGQGGGNTIYFGEGSWLTVV.

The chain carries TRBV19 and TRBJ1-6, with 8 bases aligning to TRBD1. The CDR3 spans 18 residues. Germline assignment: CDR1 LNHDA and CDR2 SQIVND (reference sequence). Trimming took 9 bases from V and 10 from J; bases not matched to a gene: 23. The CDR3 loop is CASTPRDVQGGLGSPLHF. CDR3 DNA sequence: TGTGCCAGCACTCCACGCGACGTACAGGGGGGACTTGGGTCACCCCTCCACTTT.

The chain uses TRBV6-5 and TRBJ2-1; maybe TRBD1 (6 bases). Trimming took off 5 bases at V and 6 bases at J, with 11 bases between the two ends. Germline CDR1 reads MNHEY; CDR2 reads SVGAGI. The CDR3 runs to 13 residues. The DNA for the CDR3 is TGTGCCAGCAGTCGGACAGTCCTCAATGAGCAGTTCTTC. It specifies CASSRTVLNEQFF.

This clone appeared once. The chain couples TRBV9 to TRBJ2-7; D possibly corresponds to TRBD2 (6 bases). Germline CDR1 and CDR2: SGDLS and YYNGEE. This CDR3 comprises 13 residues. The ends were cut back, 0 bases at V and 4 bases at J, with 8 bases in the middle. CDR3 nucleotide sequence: TGTGCCAGCAGCGTAGCTGCGGGATACGAGCAGTACTTC. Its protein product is CASSVAAGYEQYF.

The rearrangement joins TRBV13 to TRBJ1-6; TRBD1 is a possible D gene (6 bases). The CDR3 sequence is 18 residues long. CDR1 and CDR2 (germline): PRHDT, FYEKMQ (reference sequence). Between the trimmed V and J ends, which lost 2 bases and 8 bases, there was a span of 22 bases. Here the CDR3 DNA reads TGTGCCAGCAGCTTATCCCCCAAGTTATCGGGGGCTCATTCACCCCTCCACTTT. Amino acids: CASSLSPKLSGAHSPLHF.

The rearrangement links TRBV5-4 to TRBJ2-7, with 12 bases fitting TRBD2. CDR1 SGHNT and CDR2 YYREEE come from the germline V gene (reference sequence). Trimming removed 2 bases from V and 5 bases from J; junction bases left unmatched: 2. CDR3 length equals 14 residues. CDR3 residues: CASSLLAGGNEQYF. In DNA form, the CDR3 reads TGTGCCAGCAGCTTACTAGCGGGGGGAAACGAGCAGTACTTC. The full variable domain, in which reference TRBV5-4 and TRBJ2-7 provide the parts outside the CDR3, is ETGVTQSPTHLIKTRGQQVTLRCSSQSGHNTVSWYQQALGQGPQFIFQYYREEENGRGNFPPRFSGLQFPNYSSELNVNALELDDSALYLCASSLLAGGNEQYFGPGTRLTVT.

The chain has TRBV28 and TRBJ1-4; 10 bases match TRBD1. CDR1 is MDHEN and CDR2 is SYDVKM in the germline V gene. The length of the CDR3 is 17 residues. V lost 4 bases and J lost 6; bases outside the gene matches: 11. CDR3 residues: CASSSNLGGQGYEKLFF. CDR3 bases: TGTGCCAGCAGTTCAAACCTGGGGGGACAGGGGTATGAAAAACTGTTTTTT.

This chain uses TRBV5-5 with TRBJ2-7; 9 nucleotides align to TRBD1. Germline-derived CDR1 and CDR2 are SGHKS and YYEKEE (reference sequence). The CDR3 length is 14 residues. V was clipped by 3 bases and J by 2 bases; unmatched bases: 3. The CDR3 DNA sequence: TGTGCCAGCAGCTGGGGACAGGGAACCTACGAGCAGTACTTC. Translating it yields CASSWGQGTYEQYF.

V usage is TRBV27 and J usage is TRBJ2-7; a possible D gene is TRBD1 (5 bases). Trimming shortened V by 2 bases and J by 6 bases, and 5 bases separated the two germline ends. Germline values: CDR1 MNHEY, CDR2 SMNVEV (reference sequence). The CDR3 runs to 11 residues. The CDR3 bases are TGTGCCAGCAGTTTACAGGGCGAGCAGTACTTC. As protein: CASSLQGEQYF.

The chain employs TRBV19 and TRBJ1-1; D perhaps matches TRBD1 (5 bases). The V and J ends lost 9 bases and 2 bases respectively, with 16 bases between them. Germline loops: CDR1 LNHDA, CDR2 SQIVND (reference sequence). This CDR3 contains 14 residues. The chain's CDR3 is CASSQVGANTEAFF. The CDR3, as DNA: TGTGCCAGCTCCCAGGTAGGGGCAAACACTGAAGCTTTCTTT.

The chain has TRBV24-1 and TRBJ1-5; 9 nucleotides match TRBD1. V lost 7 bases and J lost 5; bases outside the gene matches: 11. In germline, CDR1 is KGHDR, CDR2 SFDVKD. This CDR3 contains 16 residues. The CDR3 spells CATRPGTGLGYQPQHF. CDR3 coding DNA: TGTGCCACCAGACCCGGGACAGGGTTAGGATATCAGCCCCAGCATTTT.

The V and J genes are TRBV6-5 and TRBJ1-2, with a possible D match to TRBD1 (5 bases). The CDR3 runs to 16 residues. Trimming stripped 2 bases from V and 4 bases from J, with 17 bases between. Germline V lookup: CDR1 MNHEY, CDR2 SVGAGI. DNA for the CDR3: TGTGCCAGCAGTTACCCCAAGGCGGGGGGATTCTATGGCTACACCTTC. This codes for CASSYPKAGGFYGYTF.

The CDR3 spells CASSLWASGDNEQFF. The CDR3 DNA is TGTGCCAGCAGTTTATGGGCTAGCGGGGACAATGAGCAGTTCTTC. V usage is TRBV27 and J usage is TRBJ2-1; 9 bases line up with TRBD2. This CDR3 is 15 amino acids long. CDR1 and CDR2 from the germline V gene are MNHEY and SMNVEV (reference sequence). After removal of 1 base from V and 5 bases from J, the junction contained 3 bases not matched to a gene.

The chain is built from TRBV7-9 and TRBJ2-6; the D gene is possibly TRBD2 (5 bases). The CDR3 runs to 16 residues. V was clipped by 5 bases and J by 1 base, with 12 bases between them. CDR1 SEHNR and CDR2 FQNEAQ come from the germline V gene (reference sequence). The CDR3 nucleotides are TGTGCCAGCAGCCTAACCGGGGAATCTGGGGCCAACGTCCTGACTTTC. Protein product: CASSLTGESGANVLTF. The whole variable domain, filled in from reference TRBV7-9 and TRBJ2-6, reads DTGVSQNPRHKITKRGQNVTFRCDPISEHNRLYWYRQTLGQGPEFLTYFQNEAQLEKSRLLSDRFSAERPKGSFSTLEIQRTEQGDSAMYLCASSLTGESGANVLTFGAGSRLTVL.

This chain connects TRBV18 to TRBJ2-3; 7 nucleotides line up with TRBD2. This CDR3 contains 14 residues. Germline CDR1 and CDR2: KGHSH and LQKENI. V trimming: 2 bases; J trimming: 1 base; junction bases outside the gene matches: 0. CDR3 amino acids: CASSPGLGTDTQYF. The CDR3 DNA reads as TGTGCCAGCTCACCAGGACTAGGCACAGATACGCAGTATTTT.

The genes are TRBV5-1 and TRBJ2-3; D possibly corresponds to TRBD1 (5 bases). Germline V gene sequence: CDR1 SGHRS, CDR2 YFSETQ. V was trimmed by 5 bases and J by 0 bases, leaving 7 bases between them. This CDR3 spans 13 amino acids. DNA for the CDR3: TGCGCCAGCAGGCCAGGGAGCACAGATACGCAGTATTTT. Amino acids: CASRPGSTDTQYF.

Here the CDR3 DNA reads TGTGCCAGCAAGAGGACAGAGCCCCAGCATTTT. Amino acids: CASKRTEPQHF. The gene calls are TRBV12-3 or TRBV12-4 and TRBJ1-5; a weak D match, TRBD1 (6 bases). V gave up 7 bases and J gave up 8 bases, with 9 bases separating them. CDR3 length: 11 amino acids.

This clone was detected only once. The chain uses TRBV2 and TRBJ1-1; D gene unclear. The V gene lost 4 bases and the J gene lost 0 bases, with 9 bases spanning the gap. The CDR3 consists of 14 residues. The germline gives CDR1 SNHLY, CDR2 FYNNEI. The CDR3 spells CASSVRTVNTEAFF. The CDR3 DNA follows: TGTGCCAGCAGTGTTAGGACGGTGAACACTGAAGCTTTCTTT.

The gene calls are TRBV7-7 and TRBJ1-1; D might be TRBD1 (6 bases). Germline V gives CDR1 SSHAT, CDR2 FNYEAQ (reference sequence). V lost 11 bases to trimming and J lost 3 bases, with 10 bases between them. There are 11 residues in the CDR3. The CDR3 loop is CASQGDTEAFF. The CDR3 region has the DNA TGTGCCTCACAGGGCGACACTGAAGCTTTCTTT.

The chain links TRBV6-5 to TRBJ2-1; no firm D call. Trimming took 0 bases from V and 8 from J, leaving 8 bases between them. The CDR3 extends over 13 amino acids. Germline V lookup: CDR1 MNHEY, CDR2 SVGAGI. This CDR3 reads CASSYSVVDEQFF. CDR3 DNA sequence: TGTGCCAGCAGTTACTCGGTAGTGGATGAGCAGTTCTTC.

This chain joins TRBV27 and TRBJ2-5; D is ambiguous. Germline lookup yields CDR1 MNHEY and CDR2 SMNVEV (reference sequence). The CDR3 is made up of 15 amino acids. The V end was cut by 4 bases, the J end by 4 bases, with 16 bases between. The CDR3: CASSSRRSLRETQYF. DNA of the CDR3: TGTGCCAGCAGTTCCCGACGGTCACTGAGAGAGACCCAGTACTTC.

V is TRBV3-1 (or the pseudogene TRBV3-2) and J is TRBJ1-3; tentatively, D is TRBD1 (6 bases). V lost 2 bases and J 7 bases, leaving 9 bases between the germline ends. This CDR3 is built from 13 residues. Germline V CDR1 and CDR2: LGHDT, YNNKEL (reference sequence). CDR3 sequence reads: CASSQKQGNTIYF. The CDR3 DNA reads TGTGCCAGCAGCCAAAAGCAGGGGAACACCATATATTTT.

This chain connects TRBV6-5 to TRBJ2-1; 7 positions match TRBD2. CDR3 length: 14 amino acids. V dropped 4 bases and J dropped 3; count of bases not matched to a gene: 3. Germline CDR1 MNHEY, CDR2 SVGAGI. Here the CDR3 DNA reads TGTGCCAGCAGTTCCGGGACTAACTACAATGAGCAGTTCTTC. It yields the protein CASSSGTNYNEQFF.

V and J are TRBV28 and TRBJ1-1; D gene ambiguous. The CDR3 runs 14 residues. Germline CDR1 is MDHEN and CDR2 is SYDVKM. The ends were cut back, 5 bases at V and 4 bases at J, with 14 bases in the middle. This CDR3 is CASSPPLMGTEAFF. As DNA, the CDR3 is TGTGCCAGCAGTCCACCTTTAATGGGCACTGAAGCTTTCTTT.

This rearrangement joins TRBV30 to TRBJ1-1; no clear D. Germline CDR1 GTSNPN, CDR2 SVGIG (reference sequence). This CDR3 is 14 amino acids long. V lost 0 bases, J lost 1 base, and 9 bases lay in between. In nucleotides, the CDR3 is TGTGCCTGGAGTGTTCGGGCACCGAACACTGAAGCTTTCTTT. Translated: CAWSVRAPNTEAFF. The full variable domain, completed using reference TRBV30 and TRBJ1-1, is SQTIHQWPATLVQPVGSPLSLECTVEGTSNPNLYWYRQAAGRGLQLLFYSVGIGQISSEVPQNLSASRPQDRQFILSSKKLLLSDSGFYLCAWSVRAPNTEAFFGQGTRLTVV.